These 25 T cell receptor beta chains came from one sample sequenced in a study of shared clonotypes between healthy human individuals (TCRdb year 2020). To prepare the library, the immunoSEQ multiplex PCR assay was applied. TCRdb obtained this table from immuneACCESS and retained in-frame rearrangements with V and J assigned. These tables miss some clones; where compared with another copy, unresolved V genes account for less than half of the shortfall, and the remainder is unexplained. This sample lists roughly 2,000,000 clones; less than 95% were detected once. Together, the top ten hold roughly 1.2% of the sample. CD8 naive samples consisted of CD45RO-negative cells that were positively selected for CCR7, yielding a CD45RA+CCR7+ population without TemRA cells. The sequencing sample was made of naive CD8+ T cells sorted from blood. The cell subset or site label on this specimen signifies: CD45RA+CCR7+. The receptors come from a man between 18 and 29 years old in good health.

The rearrangement links TRBV4-1 to TRBJ2-4; D not resolved. Germline assignment: CDR1 MGHRA and CDR2 YSYEKL. The CDR3 consists of 17 residues. Trimming removed 1 base at V and 0 bases at J, with 13 bases between. CDR3 residues: CASSQATLWVAKNIQYF. The CDR3 region has the DNA TGCGCCAGCAGCCAAGCTACTCTTTGGGTAGCCAAAAACATTCAGTACTTC.

This clone was detected only once. The V call is TRBV27, the J call TRBJ2-7; 12 bases are shared with TRBD2. Germline CDR1 and CDR2: MNHEY and SMNVEV (reference sequence). Trimming cost V 0 bases and J 6 bases; bases outside gene matches: 3. This CDR3 has 15 residues. The CDR3 spells CASSLSRTSGVEQYF. Here the CDR3 DNA reads TGTGCCAGCAGTTTATCGAGGACTAGCGGGGTCGAGCAGTACTTC.

The genes are TRBV6-5 and TRBJ1-6; D possibly corresponds to TRBD1 (6 bases). CDR3 length equals 14 residues. Trimming took off 8 bases at V and 10 bases at J, with 18 bases between the two ends. Germline CDR1 is MNHEY and CDR2 is SVGAGI. Here the CDR3 reads CASSSQQGGSPLHF. DNA for the CDR3: TGTGCCAGCTCCTCCCAACAGGGAGGATCACCCCTCCACTTT.

Comments on this clone: The same CDR3 can be traced to other DNA sequences in this sample. The V and J genes are TRBV28 and TRBJ2-5; D is ambiguous. The V end lost 8 bases, the J end lost 2 bases, and 6 bases lay between the germline ends. Germline values: CDR1 MDHEN, CDR2 SYDVKM. The CDR3 extends over 11 amino acids. The CDR3: CASSAQETQYF. CDR3 nucleotide sequence: TGTGCCAGCTCTGCACAAGAGACCCAGTACTTC.

The rearrangement joins TRBV10-2 to TRBJ2-3; 9 positions match TRBD2. J lost 2 bases, V lost 6 bases, and 9 bases had no gene match. CDR1 and CDR2 (germline): WSHSY, SAAADI. This CDR3 is 16 amino acids long. The CDR3 loop is CASSLTSGADTDTQYF. The CDR3 DNA reads TGCGCCAGCAGCTTGACTAGCGGAGCCGACACAGATACGCAGTATTTT.

With regard to this clone: This CDR3 is also generated by other DNA sequences in the sample. CDR3 amino acids: CASSSVAGGDNEQFF. For the CDR3, the DNA is TGTGCCAGCAGTTCAGTAGCGGGAGGTGATAATGAGCAGTTCTTC. The chain uses TRBV27 and TRBJ2-1, with 10 bases lining up with TRBD2. The junction had 7 bases not matched to a gene; V was cut back by 4 bases and J by 7 bases. The length of the CDR3 is 15 residues. CDR1 MNHEY and CDR2 SMNVEV come from the germline V gene (reference sequence).

The chain employs TRBV6-1 and TRBJ1-2, with unresolved D. Deletions cut 9 bases from V and 5 bases from J, with 13 bases between. Germline V gene sequence: CDR1 MNHNS, CDR2 SASEGT. The CDR3 is made up of 12 amino acids. The CDR3 DNA follows: TGTGCCAGTTGGGCAGGCGCTTATGGCTACACCTTC. Translated: CASWAGAYGYTF.

The chain carries TRBV11-2 and TRBJ2-3; 12 bases are shared with TRBD2. V trimming: 2 bases; J trimming: 5 bases; junction bases outside the gene matches: 5. This CDR3 comprises 16 residues. Per germline, CDR1 SGHAT and CDR2 FQNNGV. The CDR3 DNA sequence: TGTGCCAGCAGCTTACTAGCGGGGGGGCCGGGAGATACGCAGTATTTT. Protein sequence: CASSLLAGGPGDTQYF.

Written as DNA, the CDR3 is TGTGCCATCAGGGAAGGGGGCCTCACTGAAGCTTTCTTT. This gives the protein CAIREGGLTEAFF. The chain carries TRBV10-3 and TRBJ1-1, with 7 bases matching TRBD1. This CDR3 has 13 amino acids. The germline V gene encodes CDR1 ENHRY and CDR2 SYGVKD. Trimming took 6 bases from V and 4 from J; bases not matched to a gene: 5.

This chain links TRBV27 with TRBJ1-2; TRBD1 agrees at 8 bases. This CDR3 is built from 18 residues. In germline, CDR1 is MNHEY, CDR2 SMNVEV (reference sequence). With V trimmed by 1 base and J by 6 bases, 16 bases remained unmatched. The CDR3 nucleotides read TGTGCCAGCAGTTTATACGAGGTTCCTGGACAGGGTCCCGATGGCTACACCTTC. It is translated as CASSLYEVPGQGPDGYTF.

About this clone itself: At the DNA level, this CDR3 is encoded by other sequences in the same sample as well. The V and J genes are TRBV9 and TRBJ2-5, with D possibly TRBD2 on 5 matching bases. CDR3 length: 15 amino acids. V lost 0 bases, J lost 4 bases, and 13 bases lay in between. CDR1 and CDR2 from the germline V gene are SGDLS and YYNGEE. CDR3: CASSVEGGLRETQYF. CDR3 DNA: TGTGCCAGCAGCGTAGAAGGAGGATTGCGAGAGACCCAGTACTTC.

The J gene is TRBJ2-5, the V gene TRBV4-1; D call uncertain. Germline-derived CDR1 and CDR2 are MGHRA and YSYEKL. CDR3 length: 15 amino acids. V shed 3 bases and J shed 4 bases, with 15 bases lying between them. CDR3 sequence: CASSHGATSLETQYF. Here the CDR3 DNA reads TGCGCCAGCAGCCATGGAGCTACCTCGCTAGAGACCCAGTACTTC.

CDR3 sequence (DNA): TGCGCCAGCAGCTGGCGACAGGGGAGAGACGAGCAGTACTTC. The encoded protein is CASSWRQGRDEQYF. V is TRBV5-1 and J is TRBJ2-7, with 8 nucleotides matching TRBD1. Germline V gene lookup returns CDR1 SGHRS and CDR2 YFSETQ. This CDR3 comprises 14 residues. V dropped 3 bases and J dropped 5; count of bases not matched to a gene: 7.

The CDR3, as DNA: TGTGCCAGTAGGGACAGGGGGAAGGGCAATCAGCCCCAGCATTTT. It translates to CASRDRGKGNQPQHF. This sequence joins TRBV6-1 and TRBJ1-5, with 11 bases that match TRBD1. V was clipped by 9 bases and J by 2 bases; unmatched bases: 6. The CDR3 covers 15 residues. Germline V gene lookup returns CDR1 MNHNS and CDR2 SASEGT.

This clone appeared once. This chain connects TRBV7-6 to TRBJ2-3, with D perhaps TRBD2 (6 bases). Trimming took off 2 bases at V and 3 bases at J, with 15 bases between the two ends. Germline V gives CDR1 SGHVS, CDR2 FNYEAQ. The CDR3 is made up of 16 amino acids. This chain's CDR3 is CASSLRRGNGTDTQYF. Written as DNA, the CDR3 is TGTGCCAGCAGCTTAAGGCGCGGGAATGGAACAGATACGCAGTATTTT.

The genes are TRBV7-8 and TRBJ2-7, with 8 bases aligning to TRBD2. CDR1 is SGHVS and CDR2 is FQNEAQ in the germline V gene. The trim removed 3 bases at V and 0 bases at J, leaving 4 bases unmatched. The CDR3 covers 15 residues. The CDR3 DNA reads as TGTGCCAGCAGCTTCCTTAGCGGGAACTCCTACGAGCAGTACTTC. Its translation is CASSFLSGNSYEQYF.

This chain connects TRBV2 to TRBJ1-2; 7 positions match TRBD1. Losses at the gene ends were 3 bases for V and 0 bases for J; bases not matched to a gene: 1. This CDR3 is 14 amino acids long. The germline CDR1 and CDR2 sequences are SNHLY and FYNNEI. The CDR3 DNA reads as TGTGCCAGCAGTGAGACAGGGCCTAACTATGGCTACACCTTC. It specifies CASSETGPNYGYTF.

The chain has TRBV4-3 and TRBJ2-1; possibly TRBD2 for D (6 bases). The CDR3 consists of 18 residues. Per germline, CDR1 LGHNA and CDR2 YSLEER. Trimming took 0 bases from V and 0 from J, leaving 15 bases between them. The CDR3: CASSQDPTSGSSYNEQFF. CDR3 bases: TGCGCCAGCAGCCAAGATCCGACTAGTGGGAGCTCCTACAATGAGCAGTTCTTC.

The genes are TRBV27 and TRBJ2-3; no reliable D call. The CDR3 length is 17 residues. Germline lookup yields CDR1 MNHEY and CDR2 SMNVEV (reference sequence). The ends were cut back, 6 bases at V and 4 bases at J, with 23 bases in the middle. CDR3 sequence (DNA): TGTGCCAGCAGCCATCATGACCCGGGCGGAGAGGCAGATACGCAGTATTTT. Translation gives CASSHHDPGGEADTQYF.

The rearrangement links TRBV28 to TRBJ1-2; D is possibly TRBD1 (6 bases). The CDR3 spans 13 residues. Trimming took 3 bases from V and 7 from J, leaving 12 bases between them. Germline V gene sequence: CDR1 MDHEN, CDR2 SYDVKM. CDR3 protein: CASSFIAGAGYTF. In DNA, the CDR3 is TGTGCCAGCAGTTTTATTGCAGGGGCTGGCTACACCTTC.

The chain is built from TRBV7-8 and TRBJ2-7, with 10 bases that match TRBD1. Trimming at V came to 5 bases and at J to 5 bases, leaving 12 bases not matched to a gene. CDR1 SGHVS and CDR2 FQNEAQ come from the germline V gene. The CDR3 sequence is 16 residues long. The CDR3 region is CASSQGPGQGFDEQYF. The CDR3, as DNA: TGTGCCAGCAGCCAGGGACCGGGACAGGGGTTCGACGAGCAGTACTTC.

The chain has TRBV11-2 and TRBJ2-1, with TRBD2 identical over 10 bases. The trim removed 1 base at V and 5 bases at J, leaving 8 bases unmatched. Per the germline V gene, CDR1 is SGHAT and CDR2 is FQNNGV. The CDR3 covers 17 residues. DNA of the CDR3: TGTGCCAGCAGCTTAGGTCCGCAGCGGGGGGGAGACAATGAGCAGTTCTTC. This gives the protein CASSLGPQRGGDNEQFF.

The chain couples TRBV2 to TRBJ1-1; the D gene is possibly TRBD1 (5 bases). Germline assignment: CDR1 SNHLY and CDR2 FYNNEI. This CDR3 spans 13 amino acids. Trimming stripped 7 bases from V and 4 bases from J, with 13 bases between. The CDR3 protein is CASNPGVGTEAFF. CDR3 in DNA: TGTGCCAGCAACCCGGGGGTGGGCACTGAAGCTTTCTTT.

The chain couples TRBV4-1 to TRBJ1-1; no clear D. V dropped 0 bases and J dropped 3 bases, with 8 bases sitting between them. Germline V gene lookup returns CDR1 MGHRA and CDR2 YSYEKL. This CDR3 spans 14 amino acids. The CDR3 reads CASSQDPQHTEAFF. In DNA form, the CDR3 reads TGCGCCAGCAGCCAAGATCCGCAACACACTGAAGCTTTCTTT.

This clone was seen only once. The V call is TRBV7-9, the J call TRBJ2-2; a weak D match, TRBD1 (6 bases). CDR1 and CDR2 (germline): SEHNR, FQNEAQ (reference sequence). Trimming removed 7 bases at V and 2 bases at J, with 17 bases between. The CDR3 loop spans 16 amino acids. The CDR3 bases are TGTGCCAGCAACCTTGCCCGGGACATTAACACCGGGGAGCTGTTTTTT. Its protein is CASNLARDINTGELFF.